This T cell receptor beta chain stems from a study of blood T cells in healthy people across ages. This clonotype appeared a single time. Its antigen is unknown. Compared with germline, one end of the junction differs, possibly owing to a read error. Study-wide results and limits: Diversity figures based on one million T cells were deemed too low.

Germline V gene data show CDR1 as SGHDT and CDR2 as YYEEEE. The CDR3 spans 15 residues. The individuals who served as donors were healthy Caucasians living in Russia, aged roughly 6 to 95. Through a sample-barcoded 5' primer and a J-beta primer mix, a second PCR was run for roughly 6 to 12 cycles. A tag from a template-switch adaptor with 12 random nucleotides marked each cDNA molecule. TCRdb processed the 5' RACE reads anew with MiXCR; each CDR3 protein has one entry. The table has approximately 1,700,000 distinct CDR3 sequences, about two fifths seen once. Sample: blood. V is TRBV5-6 and J is TRBJ2-1, with 12 bases that match TRBD1. This sequence originates from a human donor in good health. The CDR3 nucleotides are TGTGCCAGCTCTGGGGGACAGGGGGCCTACAATGGGCAGTTCTTC. Its translation is CASSGGQGAYNGQFF.